The T cell receptor (beta chain) described here comes from a study of CD8 T cells in Susac syndrome. Overall study context: There were over five sequenced Susac syndrome patients with active disease and under 10 in remission.

Per germline, CDR1 ENHRY and CDR2 SYGVKD. There are 13 residues in the CDR3. Losses at the gene ends were 9 bases for V and 4 bases for J; bases not matched to a gene: 6. RNA in amounts of roughly 0.5 to 1 ug was reverse transcribed with random hexamers. The method of amplification for TCR beta CDR3 was immunoSEQ multiplex PCR, covering 54 Vbeta and 13 Jbeta. TCRdb recomputed calls from the immunoSEQ multiplex PCR reads with MiXCR, one row per CDR3 protein. This table has around 81,000 distinct CDR3 sequences, 85% to 95% appearing once. The authors sequenced TCR beta from blood CD8+ and CD4+ T cells. The patients with Susac syndrome satisfied recently defined diagnostic criteria for either definite or probable disease.

The sample comprised CD8+ T cells from PBMCs. The origin of this receptor is a human donor with Susac syndrome. This chain links TRBV10-3 with TRBJ2-5; 9 positions agree with TRBD2. CDR3 protein: CAISSGAGETQYF. CDR3 DNA sequence: TGTGCCATTTCTAGCGGGGCCGGAGAGACCCAGTACTTC.